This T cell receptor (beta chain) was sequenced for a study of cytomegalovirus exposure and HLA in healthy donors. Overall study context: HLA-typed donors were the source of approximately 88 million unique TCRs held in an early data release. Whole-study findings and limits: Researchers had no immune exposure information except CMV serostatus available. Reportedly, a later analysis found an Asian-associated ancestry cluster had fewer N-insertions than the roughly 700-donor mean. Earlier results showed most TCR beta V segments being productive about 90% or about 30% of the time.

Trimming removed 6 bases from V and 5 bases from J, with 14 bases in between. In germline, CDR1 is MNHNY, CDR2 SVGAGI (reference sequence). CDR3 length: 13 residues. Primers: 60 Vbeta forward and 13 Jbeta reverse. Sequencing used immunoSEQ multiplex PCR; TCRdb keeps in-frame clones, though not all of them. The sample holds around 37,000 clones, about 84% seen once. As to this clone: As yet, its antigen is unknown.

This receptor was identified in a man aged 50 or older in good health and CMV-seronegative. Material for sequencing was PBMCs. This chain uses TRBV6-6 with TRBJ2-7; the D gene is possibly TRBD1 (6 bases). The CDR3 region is CASRSGQFHEQYF. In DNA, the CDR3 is TGTGCCAGCAGGTCGGGACAATTCCACGAGCAGTACTTC.